A single sample gave rise to the 26 T cell receptor beta chains below, sequenced in a study of T cell changes during pregnancy in multiple sclerosis. TCRdb keeps only in-frame clones here, not all; method: immunoSEQ multiplex PCR. This sample yields around 66,000 clones, of which around nine tenths are seen a single time; roughly 3.3% belongs to the top ten. Here the sequenced sample was peripheral blood, taken in the first trimester of pregnancy. Receptor source: a female donor in good health, enrolled as a control in a pregnancy study.

V is TRBV10-3 and J is TRBJ1-2, with no clear D. The CDR3 consists of 14 residues. V lost 0 bases, J lost 8 bases, and 13 bases lay in between. Per germline, CDR1 ENHRY and CDR2 SYGVKD. CDR3 loop: CAISESQADPGYTF. CDR3 DNA sequence: TGTGCCATCAGTGAGTCGCAGGCAGACCCCGGCTACACCTTC.

The chain employs TRBV10-3 and TRBJ1-2; 8 nucleotides align to TRBD1. CDR1 is ENHRY, CDR2 SYGVKD, per germline. Trimming at V came to 11 bases and at J to 5 bases, leaving 7 bases not matched to a gene. The CDR3 has 12 amino acids. CDR3 sequence: CAAGQGGYGYTF. CDR3 sequence (DNA): TGTGCCGCCGGACAGGGTGGGTATGGCTACACCTTC.

V usage is TRBV2 and J usage is TRBJ2-1; D is uncertain. The CDR3 consists of 15 residues. CDR1 and CDR2 (germline): SNHLY, FYNNEI. The V end was cut by 1 base, the J end by 2 bases, with 9 bases between. The chain's CDR3 is CASSEGEITYNEQFF. The CDR3 DNA reads TGTGCCAGCAGTGAAGGAGAGATCACCTACAATGAGCAGTTCTTC.

The chain has TRBV7-9 and TRBJ1-2; D might be TRBD1 (5 bases). CDR1 is SEHNR and CDR2 is FQNEAQ in the germline V gene (reference sequence). Trimming shortened V by 1 base and J by 3 bases, and 12 bases separated the two germline ends. This CDR3 is 15 amino acids long. The chain's CDR3 is CASSLVGAEDYGYTF. The CDR3, as DNA: TGTGCCAGCAGCTTAGTAGGGGCAGAAGACTATGGCTACACCTTC.

The CDR3 nucleotides read TGTGCCAGCAGCTTAGCCAGGAGGGAGGGCTACACCTTC. It translates to CASSLARREGYTF. The chain employs TRBV7-2 and TRBJ1-2; unclear D gene. The CDR3 contains 13 residues. V lost 0 bases, J lost 8 bases, and 10 bases lay in between. Germline values: CDR1 SGHTA, CDR2 FQGNSA.

Ten or more counts support this clone. The rearrangement joins TRBV2 to TRBJ2-7; 7 positions match TRBD2. The germline V gene has CDR1 SNHLY and CDR2 FYNNEI. V shed 0 bases and J 3 bases; nucleotides not matched to a gene: 5. CDR3 length equals 15 residues. CDR3 residues: CASSEALLAIYEQYF. Written as DNA, the CDR3 is TGTGCCAGCAGTGAAGCCTTACTAGCGATCTACGAGCAGTACTTC.

This clone appeared a single time. CDR3 sequence: CASSLDRGGAGNTIYF. CDR3 nucleotide sequence: TGTGCCAGCAGCTTAGATCGAGGAGGGGCTGGAAACACCATATATTTT. The chain uses TRBV11-2 and TRBJ1-3; possible D gene TRBD1, 5 bases. Trimming took off 0 bases at V and 2 bases at J, with 11 bases between the two ends. CDR3 length: 16 amino acids. Looked up from germline, CDR1 is SGHAT and CDR2 is FQNNGV.

The rearrangement joins TRBV7-3 to TRBJ1-3, with 9 bases matching TRBD1. The germline V gene has CDR1 SGHTA and CDR2 FQGTGA. J gave up 0 bases and V 3 bases, and 0 bases lay outside the gene matches. There are 15 residues in the CDR3. The DNA for the CDR3 is TGTGCCAGCAGCTTGGACAGGGGCTCTGGAAACACCATATATTTT. Its protein is CASSLDRGSGNTIYF.

This chain joins TRBV6-6 and TRBJ1-1; D remains ambiguous. Germline V gives CDR1 MNHNY, CDR2 SVGAGI (reference sequence). The CDR3 extends over 14 amino acids. With 6 bases removed from V and 5 bases from J, the gap between germline ends came to 16 bases. CDR3 coding DNA: TGTGCCAGCAGCCCGCCCGTTCCGGGAACTGAAGCTTTCTTT. It specifies CASSPPVPGTEAFF.

The rearrangement joins TRBV5-1 to TRBJ2-1; D perhaps matches TRBD2 (5 bases). V was clipped by 2 bases and J by 5 bases, with 8 bases between them. Per the germline V gene, CDR1 is SGHRS and CDR2 is YFSETQ. This CDR3 comprises 13 residues. The CDR3 loop is CASSLGSDNEQFF. As DNA, the CDR3 is TGCGCCAGCAGCTTAGGGAGTGACAATGAGCAGTTCTTC.

The chain employs TRBV6-5 and TRBJ2-7; TRBD2 agrees at 12 bases. The CDR3 covers 15 residues. Trimming cost V 10 bases and J 1 base; bases outside gene matches: 8. The germline V gene has CDR1 MNHEY and CDR2 SVGAGI. Here the CDR3 DNA reads TGTGCCACCAGACTAGCGGGAGAAGGTTCCTACGAGCAGTACTTC. This encodes CATRLAGEGSYEQYF.

About this clone itself: At one end, the junction sequence differs from germline, possibly due to a read error. This rearrangement joins TRBV28 to TRBJ1-2; maybe TRBD1 (5 bases). CDR3 length equals 14 residues. Per germline, CDR1 MDHEN and CDR2 SYDVKM. The CDR3 reads CASGLLSERGGYTF. CDR3 DNA: TGTGCCAGCGGTTTGCTCAGCGAACGGGGGGGCTACACCTTC.

The chain combines TRBV6-5 with TRBJ2-7, with D possibly being TRBD1 (6 bases). The CDR3 is made up of 14 amino acids. Per the germline V gene, CDR1 is MNHEY and CDR2 is SVGAGI. The ends were cut back, 2 bases at V and 0 bases at J, with 8 bases in the middle. This chain's CDR3 is CASSYGQLSYEQYF. The CDR3 DNA is TGTGCCAGCAGTTACGGACAGCTCTCCTACGAGCAGTACTTC.

The chain combines TRBV6-1 with TRBJ2-3, with TRBD1 matching 7 bases. Germline assignment: CDR1 MNHNS and CDR2 SASEGT. This CDR3 has 14 amino acids. Trimming removed 5 bases from V and 0 bases from J; junction bases left unmatched: 2. The CDR3 sequence is CASSRTGSTDTQYF. CDR3 in DNA: TGTGCCAGCAGTCGGACAGGTAGCACAGATACGCAGTATTTT.

V is TRBV25-1 and J is TRBJ2-1; 7 nucleotides agree with TRBD2. With 11 bases clipped from V and 4 bases from J, the junction kept 11 bases outside the gene matches. The V gene's germline CDR1 is MGHDK and CDR2 SYGVNS. The length of the CDR3 is 14 residues. DNA of the CDR3: TGTGCCGTAGCCGGGGACTACCAATACAATGAGCAGTTCTTC. Residues: CAVAGDYQYNEQFF.

The chain uses TRBV6-6 and TRBJ2-7; the match to TRBD1 covers 9 bases. V shed 6 bases and J 4 bases; nucleotides not matched to a gene: 10. Per the germline V gene, CDR1 is MNHNY and CDR2 is SVGAGI (reference sequence). The CDR3 loop spans 15 amino acids. The CDR3 spells CASSSAGTGRYEQYF. The DNA for the CDR3 is TGTGCCAGCAGCTCCGCCGGGACAGGGAGGTACGAGCAGTACTTC.

The chain employs TRBV11-2 and TRBJ2-3; D is uncertain. The V gene lost 3 bases and the J gene lost 1 base, with 11 bases spanning the gap. Germline CDR1 SGHAT, CDR2 FQNNGV. The CDR3 covers 15 residues. The CDR3 nucleotides read TGTGCCAGCAGCTTTCTGTACATCCGCACAGATACGCAGTATTTT. This translates into CASSFLYIRTDTQYF.

The V gene is TRBV6-1, the J gene TRBJ2-3, with D possibly TRBD2 on 6 matching bases. Trimming left V 6 bases short and J 6 bases short, with 13 bases between. The CDR3 totals 13 residues. The germline V gene has CDR1 MNHNS and CDR2 SASEGT. CDR3 region: CASRRTMGDTQYF. As DNA, the CDR3 is TGTGCCAGCAGGAGGACTATGGGGGATACGCAGTATTTT.

This chain joins TRBV9 and TRBJ2-5; the D is unclear. Germline V gene data show CDR1 as SGDLS and CDR2 as YYNGEE. The CDR3 runs to 11 residues. With 2 bases removed from V and 3 bases from J, the gap between germline ends came to 2 bases. The DNA for the CDR3 is TGTGCCAGCAGCGTCAAAGAGACCCAGTACTTC. This sequence encodes CASSVKETQYF.

The CDR3 region is CSVAEGRASEQYF. CDR3 in DNA: TGCAGCGTTGCGGAGGGTAGGGCTAGCGAGCAGTACTTC. This chain uses TRBV29-1 with TRBJ2-5; D is possibly TRBD2 (6 bases). The J call may be wrong; the DNA end is better matched by TRBJ2-7. The CDR3 totals 13 residues. The germline V gene has CDR1 SQVTM and CDR2 ANQGSEA.

The rearrangement joins TRBV6-1 to TRBJ1-1; no reliable D call. Trimming shortened V by 0 bases and J by 9 bases, and 5 bases separated the two germline ends. The CDR3 is 11 residues long. The germline gives CDR1 MNHNS, CDR2 SASEGT. CDR3 region: CASSEAEKAFF. The CDR3 region has the DNA TGTGCCAGCAGTGAAGCCGAGAAAGCTTTCTTT.

Only a few counts were recorded for this clone. The rearrangement uses TRBV5-1 and TRBJ1-1, with D perhaps TRBD1 (5 bases). The CDR3 runs to 16 residues. From germline, CDR1 is SGHRS and CDR2 YFSETQ. The V end was cut by 0 bases, the J end by 0 bases, with 12 bases between. The CDR3 DNA reads as TGCGCCAGCAGCTTGGATGGTAGACAGTTGAACACTGAAGCTTTCTTT. It translates to CASSLDGRQLNTEAFF.

The rearrangement links TRBV19 to TRBJ2-5; 8 bases align to TRBD2. The CDR3 runs to 15 residues. Germline V gene data show CDR1 as LNHDA and CDR2 as SQIVND (reference sequence). V was clipped by 6 bases and J by 5 bases; unmatched bases: 11. The CDR3 is CASSPPGLDWETQYF. CDR3 sequence (DNA): TGTGCCAGTAGCCCTCCGGGACTAGATTGGGAGACCCAGTACTTC.

The chain recombines TRBV28 with TRBJ2-5; possibly TRBD1 for D (5 bases). V shed 4 bases and J shed 13 bases, with 13 bases lying between them. The CDR3 has 11 residues. Germline CDR1 reads MDHEN; CDR2 reads SYDVKM. The CDR3 region has the DNA TGTGCCAGCAGTTCTAGGGGTACATGGTACTTC. It yields the protein CASSSRGTWYF. The whole variable domain, filled in from reference TRBV28 and TRBJ2-5, reads DVKVTQSSRYLVKRTGEKVFLECVQDMDHENMFWYRQDPGLGLRLIYFSYDVKMKEKGDIPEGYSVSREKKERFSLILESASTNQTSMYLCASSSRGTWYFGPGTRLLVL.

J is TRBJ1-1 and V is TRBV29-1; D is ambiguous. Trimming shortened V by 5 bases and J by 3 bases, and 10 bases separated the two germline ends. CDR1 and CDR2 from the germline V gene are SQVTM and ANQGSEA. The CDR3 length is 12 residues. CDR3 amino acids: CSVQGLDTEAFF. CDR3 sequence (DNA): TGCAGCGTTCAAGGTTTAGACACTGAAGCTTTCTTT.

Of note for this clone: Compared with germline, one end of the junction differs, possibly owing to a read error. The rearrangement links TRBV6-1 to TRBJ1-2, with D maybe TRBD1 (5 bases). Germline lookup yields CDR1 MNHNS and CDR2 SASEGT. The CDR3 runs 12 residues. The CDR3 sequence is CASSSGTALSYF. The DNA of the CDR3 is TGTGCCAGCAGTTCCGGGACTGCACTTTCATACTTC.